A selection of T cell receptor beta chains follows, all from one sample in a study of T cells in Graves' hyperthyroidism and ophthalmopathy. TCRdb recomputed calls from the multiplex PCR reads with MiXCR, one row per CDR3 protein. The table has 800,000 or so distinct CDR3 sequences, around 38% seen once. The sequenced sample consisted of blood. Every receptor here comes from a man between 18 and 29 years old with Graves' hyperthyroidism. Each CDR3 is given with its conserved first and last residue. The D gene is left open where the match is weak. Rows give clone size only sometimes, using once, few, many, or a class for an expanded clone.

J	D	size	V	length	CDR3	DNA
TRBJ2-5	NA	many	TRBV10-3	14	CAISVGGSGETQYF	TGTGCCATCTCTGTAGGAGGCAGTGGGGAGACCCAGTACTTC
TRBJ1-2	NA	NA	TRBV9	17	CASSPSSKTSSNYGYTF	TGTGCCAGCAGCCCTTCCTCGAAGACAAGCTCAAACTATGGCTACACCTTC
TRBJ1-1	NA	many	TRBV9	14	CASSVVAGGTEAFF	TGTGCCAGCAGCGTAGTTGCAGGTGGCACTGAAGCTTTCTTT
TRBJ2-7	NA	many	TRBV7-9	11	CASSPLIEQYF	TGTGCCAGCAGCCCCCTAATCGAGCAGTACTTC
TRBJ2-5	TRBD1	few	TRBV12-3/TRBV12-4	15	CASTRGLTVQETQYF	TGTGCCAGCACCAGGGGGTTGACAGTCCAAGAGACCCAGTACTTC
TRBJ2-7	TRBD2	many	TRBV7-8	14	CASSPGGSTYEQYF	TGTGCCAGCAGCCCAGGCGGGAGCACCTACGAGCAGTACTTC
TRBJ1-1	NA	many	TRBV9	14	CASSVGQVNTEAFF	TGTGCCAGCAGCGTAGGCCAGGTTAACACTGAAGCTTTCTTT
TRBJ2-1	TRBD2	once	TRBV7-2	16	CASSSPKRGGYNEQFF	TGTGCCAGCAGCTCCCCGAAGCGGGGGGGATACAATGAGCAGTTCTTC
TRBJ2-7	TRBD1	many	TRBV29-1	14	CSVVTRQGGYEQYF	TGCAGCGTTGTTACGCGACAGGGGGGCTACGAGCAGTACTTC
TRBJ2-7	NA	NA	TRBV29-1	10	CSGRAYEQYF	TGCAGCGGGAGGGCCTACGAGCAGTACTTC
TRBJ1-5	NA	few	TRBV6-5	15	CASSFTGQSNQPQHF	TGTGCCAGCAGTTTCACTGGACAGAGCAATCAGCCCCAGCATTTT
TRBJ1-2	TRBD1	NA	TRBV29-1	14	CSVTRGQGAGGYTF	TGCAGCGTCACAAGGGGACAGGGGGCGGGCGGCTACACCTTC
TRBJ1-6	TRBD1	once	TRBV6-6	14	CAISESTGGSPLHF	TGTGCCATCAGTGAGTCGACAGGGGGATCACCCCTCCACTTT
TRBJ2-2	TRBD1	NA	TRBV29-1	14	CSVERDRGTGELFF	TGCAGCGTTGAAAGGGACAGGGGCACCGGGGAGCTGTTTTTT
TRBJ1-1	TRBD1	NA	TRBV10-3	13	CASREPGQLKAFF	TGTGCCAGCAGGGAACCGGGACAGCTAAAAGCTTTCTTT
TRBJ2-7	TRBD1	many	TRBV29-1	13	CSVRTGMLYEQYF	TGCAGCGTTCGGACAGGGATGCTGTACGAGCAGTACTTC
TRBJ2-3	NA	NA	TRBV20-1	16	CSARGPRTPSTDTQYF	TGCAGTGCTAGGGGGCCGAGGACTCCTAGCACAGATACGCAGTATTTT
TRBJ2-7	NA	few	TRBV19	17	CASSIGLGVRLSDEQYF	TGTGCCAGTAGTATAGGGTTAGGGGTAAGGCTATCGGACGAGCAGTACTTC
TRBJ2-1	NA	NA	TRBV7-9	17	CASSSITGPSGYNEQFF	TGTGCCAGCAGCTCAATCACCGGGCCATCGGGATACAATGAGCAGTTCTTC
TRBJ2-5	TRBD1	NA	TRBV7-2	14	CASSPQGAQETQCF	TGTGCCAGCAGCCCACAGGGGGCCCAAGAGACCCAGTGCTTC
TRBJ1-5	NA	NA	TRBV29-1	14	CSVVPGDSNQPQHF	TGCAGCGTTGTTCCAGGGGATAGCAATCAGCCCCAGCATTTT
TRBJ2-2	TRBD2	NA	TRBV5-1	16	CASSLGQREAPGELFF	TGCGCCAGCAGCTTGGGGCAGCGGGAGGCCCCCGGGGAGCTGTTTTTT
TRBJ2-7	NA	NA	TRBV25-1	11	CATSETYEQYF	TGTGCCACCAGCGAAACCTACGAGCAGTACTTC
TRBJ2-2	NA	few	TRBV19	14	CASSMDRITGELFF	TGTGCCAGTAGTATGGACAGAATAACCGGGGAGCTGTTTTTT
TRBJ2-5	NA	NA	TRBV9	14	CASSVESDEETQYF	TGTGCCAGCAGCGTAGAATCGGATGAAGAGACCCAGTACTTC
TRBJ2-2	NA	few	TRBV9	16	CASSPQGRAYTGELFF	TGTGCCAGCAGCCCCCAGGGGAGGGCTTACACCGGGGAGCTGTTTTTT
TRBJ2-2	NA	few	TRBV11-2	16	CASSLDLTSLGGELFF	TGTGCCAGCAGCTTAGATCTCACTAGCTTAGGAGGGGAGCTGTTTTTT
TRBJ2-2	NA	once	TRBV12-3/TRBV12-4	15	CASGRHPSGTGELFF	TGTGCTAGTGGACGACATCCTTCGGGCACCGGGGAGCTGTTTTTT
TRBJ2-7	TRBD1	NA	TRBV10-3	13	CASRSTGTYEQYF	TGTGCCAGCAGATCGACAGGGACCTACGAGCAGTACTTC
TRBJ1-5	NA	NA	TRBV27	15	CASSLDTRGHQPQHF	TGTGCCAGCAGCCTTGACACAAGAGGGCATCAGCCCCAGCATTTT
TRBJ2-5	TRBD1	few	TRBV20-1	15	CSARTGQGLQETQYF	TGCAGTGCTAGAACGGGACAGGGGCTACAAGAGACCCAGTACTTC
TRBJ1-4	NA	NA	TRBV29-1	12	CSVATVGEKLFF	TGCAGCGTTGCAACCGTCGGGGAAAAACTGTTTTTT
TRBJ1-5	NA	NA	TRBV9	14	CASSQGGGIGPQHF	TGTGCCAGCAGCCAAGGTGGGGGGATAGGACCCCAGCATTTT
TRBJ1-3	NA	few	TRBV20-1	16	CSASGPDLSPGNTIYF	TGCAGTGCTAGCGGGCCTGACTTATCCCCTGGAAACACCATATATTTT
TRBJ1-1	TRBD1	NA	TRBV20-1	13	CSATTGEEPEAFF	TGCAGTGCTACAACAGGGGAAGAGCCTGAAGCTTTCTTT
TRBJ1-5	NA	many	TRBV19	15	CASSIGIPLNQPQHF	TGTGCCAGTAGTATCGGAATCCCCCTCAATCAGCCCCAGCATTTT
TRBJ2-7	TRBD1	once	TRBV10-3	13	CASYGTGAYEQYF	TGTGCCAGCTACGGGACAGGGGCCTACGAGCAGTACTTC
TRBJ1-2	TRBD1	NA	TRBV10-3	12	CATTDRGNGYTF	TGTGCCACTACGGACAGGGGAAATGGCTACACCTTC
TRBJ2-6	NA	NA	TRBV5-1	18	CASSPDPGRSSGANVLTF	TGCGCCAGCAGCCCCGACCCGGGACGAAGCTCTGGGGCCAACGTCCTGACTTTC
TRBJ1-6	NA	many	TRBV15	14	CATSSDAGDRALHF	TGTGCCACCAGCAGTGATGCAGGGGATCGGGCCCTCCACTTT
TRBJ1-6	NA	many	TRBV10-3	15	CAISEFAGVDSPLHF	TGTGCCATCAGTGAGTTTGCTGGGGTTGACTCACCCCTCCACTTT
TRBJ2-7	NA	few	TRBV6-2/TRBV6-3	12	CASMDGAYEQYF	TGTGCCAGCATGGACGGAGCCTACGAGCAGTACTTC
TRBJ1-1	NA	NA	TRBV24-1	17	CATSDFPGAPMNTEAFF	TGTGCCACCAGTGATTTTCCGGGGGCCCCAATGAACACTGAAGCTTTCTTT
TRBJ2-5	NA	once	TRBV11-2	13	CAGSLVVGETQYF	TGTGCCGGCAGCTTAGTGGTAGGGGAGACCCAGTACTTC
TRBJ1-4	NA	NA	TRBV12-3/TRBV12-4	17	CASSETASLLPTEKLFF	TGTGCCAGCAGCGAGACAGCATCTTTACTCCCGACGGAAAAACTGTTTTTT
TRBJ1-6	NA	few	TRBV25-1	12	CASPIIDSPLHF	TGTGCTAGCCCAATCATCGATTCACCCCTCCACTTT
TRBJ2-5	NA	few	TRBV7-9	16	CASSQGPLGVGETQYF	TGTGCCAGCAGCCAAGGCCCTCTCGGCGTAGGAGAGACCCAGTACTTC
TRBJ1-2	NA	few	TRBV13	13	CASSLGEVEGYTF	TGTGCCAGCAGCTTAGGGGAGGTTGAGGGCTACACCTTC
TRBJ1-5	NA	NA	TRBV2	14	CASGRAAEGQPQHF	TGTGCCAGCGGGCGGGCAGCCGAGGGTCAGCCCCAGCATTTT
TRBJ2-7	NA	NA	TRBV10-3	15	CAISAARDGSYEQYF	TGTGCCATCAGTGCGGCTAGGGACGGATCCTACGAGCAGTACTTC
TRBJ1-6	NA	many	TRBV7-2	14	CASSFGDSNSPLHF	TGTGCCAGCAGCTTTGGTGACAGCAATTCACCCCTCCACTTT
TRBJ2-5	NA	many	TRBV7-9	13	CASSFGFQETQYF	TGTGCCAGCAGCTTCGGTTTTCAAGAGACCCAGTACTTC
TRBJ2-2	NA	NA	TRBV7-9	15	CASERAQRTPGSCFF	NA
TRBJ1-5	NA	NA	TRBV9	14	CASSAGGAGQPQHF	TGTGCCAGCAGCGCGGGGGGGGCAGGGCAGCCCCAGCATTTT
TRBJ1-1	TRBD1	NA	TRBV24-1	12	CATRGQGDEAFF	TGTGCCACCAGGGGACAGGGTGATGAAGCTTTCTTT
TRBJ2-7	TRBD1	NA	TRBV15	14	CATSRDQGAYGQYF	TGTGCCACCAGCAGAGATCAGGGGGCATACGGGCAGTACTTC
TRBJ2-6	TRBD1	NA	TRBV5-1	16	CASTRDRVRGANVLTF	TGCGCCAGTACCCGGGACAGGGTTAGGGGGGCCAACGTCCTGACTTTC
TRBJ2-5	TRBD2	many	TRBV2	12	CASRTSDETQYF	TGTGCCAGCAGGACTAGCGACGAGACCCAGTACTTC
TRBJ2-5	NA	NA	TRBV20-1	13	CSARVTVGETQYF	TGCAGTGCTAGAGTGACAGTCGGGGAGACCCAGTACTTC
TRBJ1-5	TRBD1	NA	TRBV7-2	16	CASTLRGGSSNQPQHF	TGTGCCAGCACCCTCCGAGGGGGCTCCAGCAATCAGCCCCAGCATTTT